This entry lists 11 T cell receptor beta chains sequenced from one sample in a study of blood T cell repertoires in COVID-19. Assay used: immunoSEQ multiplex PCR; TCRdb lists only in-frame clones, some missing. The sample records about 280,000 clones, roughly 85% being singletons. Sequencing input: peripheral blood. These receptors were taken from a man aged 50 to 60 with active or convalescent COVID-19.

Concerning this clone itself: At one boundary the junction diverges from the germline segment, which might be a read error. This chain links TRBV5-4 with TRBJ2-5, with 9 bases that match TRBD1. Germline V gene sequence: CDR1 SGHNT, CDR2 YYREEE (reference sequence). The CDR3 extends over 13 amino acids. This CDR3 reads CASSLDRGKGQYF. CDR3 bases: TGTGCCAGCAGTTTGGACAGGGGAAAGGGCCAGTACTTC.

The chain has TRBV27 and TRBJ2-3, with D tentatively TRBD2 (5 bases). V was pared by 2 bases and J by 3 bases, with 12 bases between. This CDR3 contains 15 residues. Germline CDR1 is MNHEY and CDR2 is SMNVEV (reference sequence). CDR3 amino acids: CASSLVDGVTDTQYF. The CDR3 region has the DNA TGTGCCAGCAGTTTAGTCGACGGGGTGACAGATACGCAGTATTTT.

The J gene is TRBJ1-2, the V gene TRBV13; D is perhaps TRBD1 (5 bases). Germline lookup yields CDR1 PRHDT and CDR2 FYEKMQ (reference sequence). Trimming took 5 bases from V and 6 from J, leaving 19 bases between them. The CDR3 spans 15 residues. DNA for the CDR3: TGTGCCAGCAGCCCCCAAGGGGTTGGGTATCATGGCTACACCTTC. It encodes CASSPQGVGYHGYTF.

The V and J genes are TRBV30 and TRBJ1-1; no definite D call. This CDR3 spans 14 amino acids. The germline V gene has CDR1 GTSNPN and CDR2 SVGIG (reference sequence). V gave up 8 bases and J gave up 5 bases, with 21 bases separating them. CDR3 protein: CATREPGRGTEAFF. DNA for the CDR3: TGTGCCACAAGGGAACCAGGAAGAGGGACTGAAGCTTTCTTT. Together with reference TRBV30 and TRBJ1-1, the CDR3 gives the full variable domain: SQTIHQWPATLVQPVGSPLSLECTVEGTSNPNLYWYRQAAGRGLQLLFYSVGIGQISSEVPQNLSASRPQDRQFILSSKKLLLSDSGFYLCATREPGRGTEAFFGQGTRLTVV.

V gene TRBV7-9 combines with J gene TRBJ2-3, with 7 bases identical to TRBD2. The CDR3 totals 16 residues. The V gene end was trimmed by 2 bases and the J gene end by 4 bases; junction bases not matched to a gene: 9. Germline V CDR1 and CDR2: SEHNR, FQNEAQ (reference sequence). The CDR3 loop is CASSLSWREWPDTQYF. The DNA for the CDR3 is TGTGCCAGCAGCTTATCCTGGCGGGAGTGGCCAGATACGCAGTATTTT. The full variable domain, rest sourced from reference TRBV7-9 and TRBJ2-3, is DTGVSQNPRHKITKRGQNVTFRCDPISEHNRLYWYRQTLGQGPEFLTYFQNEAQLEKSRLLSDRFSAERPKGSFSTLEIQRTEQGDSAMYLCASSLSWREWPDTQYFGPGTRLTVL.

The V and J genes are TRBV9 and TRBJ2-5, with D tentatively TRBD2 (7 bases). Trimming took 3 bases from V and 1 from J, leaving 10 bases between them. The CDR3 consists of 14 residues. Germline V gene sequence: CDR1 SGDLS, CDR2 YYNGEE. The CDR3 spells CASSGGGSQETQYF. CDR3 nucleotides: TGTGCCAGCAGCGGCGGGGGCAGCCAAGAGACCCAGTACTTC.

This clone was seen only once. The V call is TRBV27, the J call TRBJ1-2; the D gene is possibly TRBD1 (6 bases). The germline V gene has CDR1 MNHEY and CDR2 SMNVEV (reference sequence). V shed 5 bases and J shed 4 bases, with 20 bases lying between them. The CDR3 contains 16 residues. The CDR3 bases are TGTGCCAGCAGTCCCTCGACAGGCCCAAGAGTCTATGGCTACACCTTC. Translated: CASSPSTGPRVYGYTF.

The gene calls are TRBV12-5 and TRBJ2-5; TRBD2 aligns across 14 bases. Germline CDR1 is LGHNT and CDR2 is FRNRAP. V lost 1 base to trimming and J lost 5 bases; unmatched junction nucleotides: 0. There are 15 residues in the CDR3. The CDR3 sequence: CASGLGLAGGETQYF. As DNA, the CDR3 is TGTGCTAGTGGTTTGGGACTAGCGGGAGGGGAGACCCAGTACTTC.

The J gene is TRBJ2-7, the V gene TRBV7-6, with D perhaps TRBD1 (5 bases). The germline gives CDR1 SGHVS, CDR2 FNYEAQ. V lost 5 bases to trimming and J lost 7 bases, with 9 bases between them. The length of the CDR3 is 11 residues. CDR3 nucleotide sequence: TGTGCCAGCAGCCTACAGGATGAGCAGTACTTC. Encoded protein: CASSLQDEQYF.

The V call is TRBV2, the J call TRBJ2-5; TRBD2 agrees at 14 bases. V shed 7 bases and J 4 bases; nucleotides not matched to a gene: 5. The CDR3 loop spans 15 amino acids. Germline V CDR1 and CDR2: SNHLY, FYNNEI. CDR3 amino acids: CASTGLAGGPETQYF. The CDR3 DNA reads TGTGCCAGCACAGGACTAGCGGGAGGTCCAGAGACCCAGTACTTC. The complete variable domain, with remaining parts taken from reference TRBV2 and TRBJ2-5, reads EPEVTQTPSHQVTQMGQEVILRCVPISNHLYFYWYRQILGQKVEFLVSFYNNEISEKSEIFDDQFSVERPDGSNFTLKIRSTKLEDSAMYFCASTGLAGGPETQYFGPGTRLLVL.

V gene TRBV9 combines with J gene TRBJ1-2, with 8 bases lining up with TRBD1. The J segment lost 5 bases and the V segment lost 6 bases, leaving 15 bases of the junction unmatched. Germline V gene sequence: CDR1 SGDLS, CDR2 YYNGEE. The CDR3 is 16 amino acids. CDR3 residues: CASNRTGFQLGYGYTF. The CDR3 DNA is TGTGCCAGCAATAGGACAGGGTTTCAGCTTGGATATGGCTACACCTTC. The entire variable domain, with the rest obtained from reference TRBV9 and TRBJ1-2, is as follows: DSGVTQTPKHLITATGQRVTLRCSPRSGDLSVYWYQQSLDQGLQFLIQYYNGEERAKGNILERFSAQQFPDLHSELNLSSLELGDSALYFCASNRTGFQLGYGYTFGSGTRLTVV.